These 24 T cell receptor beta chains share one sample of origin, sequenced in a study of T cell clonality in common variable immunodeficiency. Method: immunoSEQ multiplex PCR; TCRdb's copy keeps in-frame clones and lacks some. The sample was found to contain about 35,000 clones, and every one recurs. The sample was peripheral blood mononuclear cells. These receptors came from a person aged 18-70 years in good health.

Note on this clone: From the germline J gene comes the end of the CDR3, since the read stops 3 residues before it. This chain links TRBV2 with TRBJ1-2; 10 positions agree with TRBD1. Germline V gives CDR1 SNHLY, CDR2 FYNNEI. CDR3 length equals 16 residues. V lost 5 bases, J lost 2 bases, and 8 bases stayed unmatched. Incomplete CDR3 DNA: TGTGCCAGCAGTAACCGACGACAGGGGGCGAACTATGGC. Amino acids: CASSNRRQGANYG. In full, the CDR3 reads CASSNRRQGANYGYTF. The full variable domain, with the rest looked up from reference TRBV2 and TRBJ1-2, is EPEVTQTPSHQVTQMGQEVILRCVPISNHLYFYWYRQILGQKVEFLVSFYNNEISEKSEIFDDQFSVERPDGSNFTLKIRSTKLEDSAMYFCASSNRRQGANYGYTFGSGTRLTVV.

A note on this clone: With the read ending 3 residues before the CDR3 end, the germline J gene is used to fill in that end. The genes are TRBV19 and TRBJ1-2; 10 bases match TRBD1. CDR1 is LNHDA, CDR2 SQIVND, per germline (reference sequence). CDR3 length equals 15 residues. The CDR3 spells CASSPSTGGGETYTF. Partial CDR3 DNA: TGTGCCAGTAGTCCGTCGACAGGGGGCGGGGAGACC.

This clone was detected only a few times. The read comes to an end 3 residues before the CDR3 does, leaving the germline J gene to fill in the end. The chain carries TRBV7-9 and TRBJ2-3; 11 bases are shared with TRBD2. From germline, CDR1 is SEHNR and CDR2 FQNEAQ (reference sequence). This CDR3 contains 14 residues. The DNA read from the CDR3 is TGTGCCAGCAGCTCCGGGACTAGCGGTTGGGCG. Protein sequence: CASSSGTSGWA. The whole CDR3 region reads CASSSGTSGWAQYF.

The table lists this clone with many counts. Read data end 3 residues before the CDR3 end; the end is taken from the germline J gene. V is TRBV11-3 and J is TRBJ2-3; 8 nucleotides line up with TRBD2. This CDR3 spans 14 amino acids. From germline, CDR1 is SGHNT and CDR2 YENEEA. V lost 5 bases, J lost 5 bases, and 6 bases stayed unmatched. The CDR3 region is CASSPGGSRDTQYF. The sequenced CDR3 bases are TGTGCCAGCAGCCCGGGGGGGTCGCGAGATACG.

This clone was observed many times. The CDR3 end lies 3 residues beyond the end of the read and is filled in from the germline J gene. The chain couples TRBV5-1 to TRBJ1-4; 7 positions agree with TRBD1. J gave up 8 bases and V 6 bases, and 7 bases lay outside the gene matches. Per germline, CDR1 SGHRS and CDR2 YFSETQ. The CDR3 extends over 13 amino acids. The covered CDR3 bases are TGCGCCAGCAAGGAGACAGGGTCAGAAAAA. This encodes CASKETGSEK. The whole CDR3 is CASKETGSEKLFF.

The sample holds a few counts of this clone. The read terminates 3 residues before the CDR3 end, so the remaining end is supplied by the germline J gene. This chain uses TRBV11-1 with TRBJ2-2; tentative D call: TRBD1 (6 bases). This CDR3 has 14 residues. The germline V gene has CDR1 SGHAT and CDR2 FQDESV (reference sequence). Trimming took off 1 base at V and 8 bases at J, with 11 bases between the two ends. CDR3: CASSLGAGDGELFF. CDR3 DNA, as far as it was read: TGTGCCAGCAGCTTAGGGGCAGGGGATGGGGAG.

With respect to this clone: The read falls 3 residues short of the CDR3 end, and the missing part is taken from the germline J gene. V usage is TRBV7-8 and J usage is TRBJ1-2, with TRBD1 identical over 7 bases. From germline, CDR1 is SGHVS and CDR2 FQNEAQ. V lost 3 bases, J lost 4 bases, and 11 bases stayed unmatched. The CDR3 runs to 16 residues. The CDR3 sequence: CASSFTGQEQTYGYTF. The CDR3 DNA, read in part, is TGTGCCAGCAGCTTCACAGGACAGGAGCAGACCTATGGC.

In its sample, this clone was seen many times. The read terminates 3 residues ahead of where the CDR3 ends, so the germline J gene completes it. J is TRBJ1-2 and V is TRBV20-1; 9 nucleotides align to TRBD1. Germline assignment: CDR1 DFQATT and CDR2 SNEGSKA (reference sequence). The trim removed 2 bases at V and 6 bases at J, leaving 10 bases unmatched. The CDR3 is 15 residues long. Incomplete CDR3 DNA: TGCAGTGCTAGACCCTCCGGGACAGGGTGGAATGGC. It is translated as CSARPSGTGWNG. The whole CDR3 sequence reads CSARPSGTGWNGYTF.

The sample holds many counts of this clone. The sequenced fragment ends 3 residues before the CDR3 boundary, so the rest is inferred from the germline J gene. The chain employs TRBV20-1 and TRBJ2-7, with a weak D call TRBD1 (6 bases). The V and J ends lost 4 bases and 0 bases respectively, with 13 bases between them. The CDR3 contains 14 residues. CDR1 is DFQATT and CDR2 is SNEGSKA in the germline V gene (reference sequence). The CDR3 loop reads CSATLTGPSYEQYF. The sequenced part of the CDR3 DNA is TGCAGTGCTACCCTGACAGGACCCTCCTACGAG.

This clone was found many times. The sequence runs out 3 residues before the end of the CDR3; the remainder is reconstructed from the germline J gene. The gene calls are TRBV6-4 and TRBJ2-1; TRBD2 matches at 9 bases. Germline CDR1 reads MRHNA; CDR2 reads SNTAGT. The ends lost 3 bases at V and 5 bases at J; junction bases unmatched: 5. The CDR3 runs to 15 residues. The sequenced CDR3 bases are TGTGCCAGCAGTGAATCCGGGACTAGCCACAATGAG. Protein: CASSESGTSHNE. The entire CDR3 protein is CASSESGTSHNEQFF.

This clone was seen many times. The missing CDR3 end, 3 residues past where the read stops, is filled in from the germline J gene. The J gene is TRBJ1-1, the V gene TRBV5-1, with a weak D call TRBD1 (6 bases). The CDR3 consists of 13 residues. The V end lost 4 bases, the J end lost 6 bases, and 13 bases lay between the germline ends. CDR1 is SGHRS, CDR2 YFSETQ, per germline. CDR3 sequence: CASSKGQPPEAFF. The CDR3 bases that were read are TGCGCCAGCAGCAAAGGACAGCCCCCTGAA.

Worth noting for this clone: The observed sequence ends 3 residues before the CDR3 terminus, with the missing tail filled in from the germline J gene. This rearrangement joins TRBV16 to TRBJ1-3, with D perhaps matching TRBD1 (5 bases). With 0 bases removed from V and 2 bases from J, the gap between germline ends came to 5 bases. Germline CDR1 is KGHSY and CDR2 is FQNENV. The CDR3 contains 14 residues. This chain's CDR3 is CASSQSRAGNTIYF. The CDR3 DNA, read in part, is TGTGCCAGCAGCCAATCCAGGGCTGGAAACACC.

This clone occurred many times. The CDR3 end falls 3 residues outside the read, so it is completed with the germline J gene. This chain uses TRBV13 with TRBJ2-3; D might be TRBD2 (7 bases). With 2 bases removed from V and 6 bases from J, the gap between germline ends came to 18 bases. The CDR3 is 16 residues long. From germline, CDR1 is PRHDT and CDR2 FYEKMQ (reference sequence). The CDR3 is CASSLIRGGAWDTQYF. Incomplete CDR3 DNA: TGTGCCAGCAGCTTAATTCGTGGGGGGGCTTGGGATACG.

The table lists this clone with many counts. The sequence runs out 3 residues before the end of the CDR3; the remainder is reconstructed from the germline J gene. This rearrangement joins TRBV10-3 to TRBJ1-6; 9 positions match TRBD1. The CDR3 is 18 residues long. Trimming at V came to 3 bases and at J to 0 bases, leaving 6 bases not matched to a gene. CDR1 ENHRY and CDR2 SYGVKD come from the germline V gene. Incomplete CDR3 DNA: TGTGCCATCAGTGAACGTTCGACAGGGGGCTCCTATAATTCACCC. The encoded protein is CAISERSTGGSYNSP. The whole CDR3 sequence reads CAISERSTGGSYNSPLHF.

The sample holds many counts of this clone. The read falls 3 residues short of the CDR3 end, and the missing part is taken from the germline J gene. J is TRBJ1-2 and V is TRBV29-1, with D tentatively TRBD1 (5 bases). CDR1 and CDR2 (germline): SQVTM, ANQGSEA. The CDR3 sequence is 13 residues long. V lost 1 base and J lost 7, with 13 bases in between. CDR3 loop: CSVEGVRAAGYTF. The CDR3 bases that were read are TGCAGCGTTGAAGGCGTCAGGGCTGCTGGC.

Ten or more counts support this clone. The sequence runs out 3 residues before the end of the CDR3; the remainder is reconstructed from the germline J gene. The chain employs TRBV7-2 and TRBJ1-2; D is undetermined. This CDR3 is built from 13 residues. The V gene's germline CDR1 is SGHTA and CDR2 FQGNSA. V dropped 4 bases and J dropped 2 bases, with 8 bases sitting between them. The sequenced CDR3 bases are TGTGCCAGCAGCTCTCAGGTGAACTATGGC. Protein sequence: CASSSQVNYG. The entire CDR3 is CASSSQVNYGYTF.

This clone was picked up many times. The CDR3 end lies 3 residues beyond the end of the read and is filled in from the germline J gene. The rearrangement joins TRBV5-1 to TRBJ2-1, with 9 bases fitting TRBD1. Germline V gives CDR1 SGHRS, CDR2 YFSETQ. The CDR3 is 17 residues long. Losses at the gene ends were 0 bases for V and 6 bases for J; bases not matched to a gene: 10. The CDR3 DNA, read in part, is TGCGCCAGCAGCTTGGGGACAGGGGAGTTATCGGGCAATGAG. Encoded protein: CASSLGTGELSGNE. The whole CDR3 protein reads CASSLGTGELSGNEQFF.

The sample holds many counts of this clone. The read terminates 3 residues ahead of where the CDR3 ends, so the germline J gene completes it. J is TRBJ2-2 and V is TRBV18; D might be TRBD2 (6 bases). Trimming took 6 bases from V and 0 from J, leaving 11 bases between them. Germline V lookup: CDR1 KGHSH, CDR2 LQKENI. The length of the CDR3 is 15 residues. The covered CDR3 bases are TGTGCCAGCTCCGGGGGAGAAACGAACACCGGGGAG. Its translation is CASSGGETNTGE. The full CDR3 sequence reads CASSGGETNTGELFF.

This clone was seen repeatedly, ten times or more. The read ends 3 residues before the CDR3 terminus; that terminus is restored from the germline J gene. The chain couples TRBV4-2 to TRBJ1-2; D is uncertain. CDR1 is LGHNA, CDR2 YNFKEQ, per germline. V lost 0 bases and J lost 2, with 7 bases in between. CDR3 size: 14 residues. This CDR3 is CASSQDGQNYGYTF. The CDR3 bases that were read are TGTGCCAGCAGCCAAGATGGGCAGAACTATGGC.

This clone was detected many times. The DNA ends 3 residues before the CDR3 does, and the rest of the CDR3 is filled in from the germline J gene. The chain uses TRBV5-5 and TRBJ2-3; D may be TRBD1 (6 bases). The CDR3 covers 13 residues. The V gene lost 4 bases and the J gene lost 3 bases, with 9 bases spanning the gap. Germline V gene lookup returns CDR1 SGHKS and CDR2 YYEKEE (reference sequence). The chain's CDR3 is CASSPQGTDTQYF. CDR3 bases read: TGTGCCAGCAGCCCCCAGGGGACAGATACG.

This clone was seen at least ten times. Sequencing ends 3 residues short of the CDR3 end; the germline J gene provides the rest. V and J are TRBV30 and TRBJ1-2; D may be TRBD1 (6 bases). Germline V gene sequence: CDR1 GTSNPN, CDR2 SVGIG (reference sequence). Trimming took 5 bases from V and 7 from J, leaving 11 bases between them. The CDR3 is 11 residues long. Incomplete CDR3 DNA: TGTGCCTGGGATCGGGGGGCTGGC. It codes for CAWDRGAG. The entire CDR3 protein is CAWDRGAGYTF.

This clone was picked up a small number of times. The read ends 3 residues early relative to the CDR3; the germline J gene fills the gap. The gene calls are TRBV6-1 and TRBJ1-2, with D uncertain. Germline values: CDR1 MNHNS, CDR2 SASEGT. CDR3 length equals 16 residues. Partial CDR3 DNA: TGTGCCAGCAGTGATATGACTAGCGGACGGCTTTACGAC. It codes for CASSDMTSGRLYD. From start to end, the CDR3 is CASSDMTSGRLYDYTF.

This clone was seen at least ten times. The read is 3 residues too short to cover the CDR3 end, so that end is filled in from the germline J gene. V and J are TRBV6-2 or TRBV6-3 and TRBJ1-2, with 8 bases that match TRBD1. Germline CDR1 reads MNHEY; CDR2 reads SVGEGT. The junction had 17 bases not matched to a gene; V was cut back by 8 bases and J by 6 bases. The CDR3 has 16 residues. The CDR3 DNA, read in part, is TGTGCCAGCGGAAGCCGAATTCGGACAGGGAAGGATGGC. Protein product: CASGSRIRTGKDG. The CDR3 in its entirety is CASGSRIRTGKDGYTF.

This clone was seen ten or more times. The read finishes 3 residues shy of the CDR3 end, and the germline J gene is used to complete it. The gene calls are TRBV5-1 and TRBJ2-3; 10 bases line up with TRBD1. J was trimmed by 4 bases and V by 0 bases; bases with no gene match: 5. Germline CDR1 SGHRS, CDR2 YFSETQ. The CDR3 is made up of 16 amino acids. CDR3 DNA, as far as it was read: TGCGCCAGCAGCTTGGACGGGACAGGGGTTTCAGATACG. It translates to CASSLDGTGVSDT. Given in full, the CDR3 is CASSLDGTGVSDTQYF.